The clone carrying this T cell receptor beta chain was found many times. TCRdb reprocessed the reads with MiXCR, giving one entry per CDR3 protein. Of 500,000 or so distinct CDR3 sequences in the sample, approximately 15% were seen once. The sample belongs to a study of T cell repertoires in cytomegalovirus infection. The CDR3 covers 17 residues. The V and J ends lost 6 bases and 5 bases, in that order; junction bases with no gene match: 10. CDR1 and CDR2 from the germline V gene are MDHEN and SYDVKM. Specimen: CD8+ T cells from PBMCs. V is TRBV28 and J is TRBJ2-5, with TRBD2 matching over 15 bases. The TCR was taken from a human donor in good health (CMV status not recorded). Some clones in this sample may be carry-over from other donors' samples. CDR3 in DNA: TGTGCCAGCAGCCGCCGGACTAGCGGGAGGGCCGCGGAGACCCAGTACTTC. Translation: CASSRRTSGRAAETQYF.